This T cell receptor beta chain emerged from a study of shared clonotypes between healthy human individuals. Every donor was a Caucasian adult from Nashville, Tennessee. Sequencing used immunoSEQ multiplex PCR; TCRdb keeps in-frame clones, though not all of them. The repertoire has 2 million to 2.5 million clones, over 90% of them found once; the top ten carry under 0.45%. With V trimmed by 2 bases and J by 8 bases, 8 bases remained unmatched. CDR1 GTSNPN and CDR2 SVGIG come from the germline V gene (reference sequence). There are 16 residues in the CDR3. Remarks on this clone: The antigen remains undetermined.

Findings and limits, study-wide: Researchers sampled blood only, noting tissue repertoires likely differ.

The J gene is TRBJ2-1, the V gene TRBV30; 14 positions match TRBD2. This TCR derives from a man between 18 and 35 years old in good health. Some clones in this sample may be carry-over from other donors' samples. The sequenced material came from naive CD4+ T cells from PBMCs. Specified subset: CD45RA+ positively selected. The CDR3 coding sequence is TGTGCCTGGAGTACCTTGACTAGCGGGAGGGATCATGAGCAGTTCTTC. Encoded protein: CAWSTLTSGRDHEQFF.